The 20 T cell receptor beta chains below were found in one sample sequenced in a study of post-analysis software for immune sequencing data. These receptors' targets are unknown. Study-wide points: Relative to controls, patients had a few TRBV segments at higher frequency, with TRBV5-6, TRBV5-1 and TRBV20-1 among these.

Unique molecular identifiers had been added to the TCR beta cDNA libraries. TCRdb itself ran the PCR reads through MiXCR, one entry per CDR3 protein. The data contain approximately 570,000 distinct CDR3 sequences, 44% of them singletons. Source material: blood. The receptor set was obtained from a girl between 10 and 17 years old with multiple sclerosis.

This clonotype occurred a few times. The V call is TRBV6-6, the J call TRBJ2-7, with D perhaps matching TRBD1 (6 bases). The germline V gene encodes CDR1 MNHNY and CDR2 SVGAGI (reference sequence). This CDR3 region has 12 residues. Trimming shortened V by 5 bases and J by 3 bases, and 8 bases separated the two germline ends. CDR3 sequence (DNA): TGTGCCAGCAGTGGGGGCAACTACGAGCAGTACTTC. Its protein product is CASSGGNYEQYF.

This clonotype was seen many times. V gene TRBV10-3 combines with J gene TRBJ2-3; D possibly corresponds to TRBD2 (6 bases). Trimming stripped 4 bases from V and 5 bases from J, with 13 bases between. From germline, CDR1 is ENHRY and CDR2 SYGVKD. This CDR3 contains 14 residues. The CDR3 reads CAISGGVVEDTQYF. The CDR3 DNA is TGTGCCATCAGTGGGGGGGTAGTGGAAGATACGCAGTATTTT.

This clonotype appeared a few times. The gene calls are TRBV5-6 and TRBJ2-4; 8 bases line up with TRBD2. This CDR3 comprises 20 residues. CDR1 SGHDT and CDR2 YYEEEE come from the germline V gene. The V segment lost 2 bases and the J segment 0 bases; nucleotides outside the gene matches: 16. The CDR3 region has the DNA TGTGCCAGCAGCTTTTCGTTCCCGTTCACTAGCGGTCTAGCCAAAAACATTCAGTACTTC. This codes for CASSFSFPFTSGLAKNIQYF.

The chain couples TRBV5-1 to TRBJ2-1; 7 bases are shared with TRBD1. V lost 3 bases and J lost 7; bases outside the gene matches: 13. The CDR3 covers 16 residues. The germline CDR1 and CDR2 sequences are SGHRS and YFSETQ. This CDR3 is CASSSNLASTGNEQFF. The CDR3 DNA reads TGCGCCAGCAGCTCAAATCTGGCCTCGACAGGGAATGAGCAGTTCTTC.

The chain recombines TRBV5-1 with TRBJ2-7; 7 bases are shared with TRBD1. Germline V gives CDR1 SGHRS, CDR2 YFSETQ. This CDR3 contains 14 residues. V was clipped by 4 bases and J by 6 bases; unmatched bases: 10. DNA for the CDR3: TGCGCCAGCAGCCCCGTGGGACAGAACACCGAGCAGTACTTC. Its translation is CASSPVGQNTEQYF.

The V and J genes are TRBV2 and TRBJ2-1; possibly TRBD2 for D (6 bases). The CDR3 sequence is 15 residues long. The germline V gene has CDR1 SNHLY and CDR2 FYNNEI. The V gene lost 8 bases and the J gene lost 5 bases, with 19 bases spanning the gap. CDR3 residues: CASASRRDLNNEQFF. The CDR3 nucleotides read TGTGCCAGCGCGTCTCGGAGGGACCTGAACAATGAGCAGTTCTTC.

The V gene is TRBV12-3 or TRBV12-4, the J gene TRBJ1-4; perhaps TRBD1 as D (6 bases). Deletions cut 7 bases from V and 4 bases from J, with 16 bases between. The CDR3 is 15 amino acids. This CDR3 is CASTIKGGGNEKLFF. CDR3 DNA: TGTGCCAGCACCATAAAGGGGGGCGGTAATGAAAAACTGTTTTTT.

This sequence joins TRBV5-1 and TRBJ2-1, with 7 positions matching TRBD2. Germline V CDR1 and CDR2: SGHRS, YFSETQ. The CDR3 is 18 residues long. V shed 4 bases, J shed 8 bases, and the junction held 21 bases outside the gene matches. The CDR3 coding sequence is TGCGCCAGCAGCGGGGGGTCCGGAGGTGGCGGGAGTACCTATGAGCAGTTCTTC. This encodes CASSGGSGGGGSTYEQFF.

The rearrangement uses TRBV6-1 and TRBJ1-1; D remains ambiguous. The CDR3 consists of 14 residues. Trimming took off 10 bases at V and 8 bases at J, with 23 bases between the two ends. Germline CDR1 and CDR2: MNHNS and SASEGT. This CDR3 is CAIPRVLVTREAFF. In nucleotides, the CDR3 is TGTGCCATCCCCCGGGTCCTAGTTACGAGAGAAGCTTTCTTT.

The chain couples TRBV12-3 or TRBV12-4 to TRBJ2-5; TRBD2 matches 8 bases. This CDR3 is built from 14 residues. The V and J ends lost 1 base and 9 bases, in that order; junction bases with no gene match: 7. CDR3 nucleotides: TGTGCCAGCAGTTTAGGCGGGGGGCCGGGGGCCCAGTACTTC. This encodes CASSLGGGPGAQYF.

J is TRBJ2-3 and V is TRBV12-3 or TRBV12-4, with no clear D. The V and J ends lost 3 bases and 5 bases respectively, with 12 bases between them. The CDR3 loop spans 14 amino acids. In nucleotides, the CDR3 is TGTGCCAGCAGTTTGGCGGTAGCTGAAGATACGCAGTATTTT. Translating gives CASSLAVAEDTQYF.

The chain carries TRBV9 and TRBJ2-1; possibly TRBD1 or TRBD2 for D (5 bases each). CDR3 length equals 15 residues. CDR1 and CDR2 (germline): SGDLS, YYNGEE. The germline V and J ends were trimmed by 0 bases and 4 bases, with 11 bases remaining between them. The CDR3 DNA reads TGTGCCAGCAGCGTAGCCGGGGCGACGTACAATGAGCAGTTCTTC. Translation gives CASSVAGATYNEQFF.

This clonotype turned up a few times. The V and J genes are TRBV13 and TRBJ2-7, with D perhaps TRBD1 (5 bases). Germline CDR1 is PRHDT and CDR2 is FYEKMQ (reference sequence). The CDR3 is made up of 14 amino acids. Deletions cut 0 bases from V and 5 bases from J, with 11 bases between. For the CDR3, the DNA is TGTGCCAGCAGCTTAGGGGACAATCCTAACGAGCAGTACTTC. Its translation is CASSLGDNPNEQYF. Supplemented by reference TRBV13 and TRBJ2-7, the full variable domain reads AAGVIQSPRHLIKEKRETATLKCYPIPRHDTVYWYQQGPGQDPQFLISFYEKMQSDKGSIPDRFSAQQFSDYHSELNMSSLELGDSALYFCASSLGDNPNEQYFGPGTRLTVT.

CDR3 in amino acids: CASSQDRRGASSYNEQFF. The DNA of the CDR3 is TGCGCCAGCAGCCAAGATAGACGGGGGGCCAGCTCCTACAATGAGCAGTTCTTC. The chain is built from TRBV4-1 and TRBJ2-1, with a possible D match to TRBD2 (7 bases). Germline CDR1 and CDR2: MGHRA and YSYEKL. This CDR3 has 18 amino acids. Trimming removed 0 bases from V and 0 bases from J, with 15 bases in between.

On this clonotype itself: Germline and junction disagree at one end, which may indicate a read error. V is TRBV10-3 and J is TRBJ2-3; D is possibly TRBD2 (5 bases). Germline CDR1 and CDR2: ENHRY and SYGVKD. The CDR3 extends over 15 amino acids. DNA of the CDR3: TGTGCCACCAGTGAAGTGAGGGCAAGCACAGATACGCAGTATTTT. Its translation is CATSEVRASTDTQYF.

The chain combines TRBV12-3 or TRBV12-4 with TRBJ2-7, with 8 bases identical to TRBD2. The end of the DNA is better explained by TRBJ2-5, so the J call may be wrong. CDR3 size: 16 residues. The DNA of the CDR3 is TGTGCCAGCAGCACACTAGCGGCGACCCCAGCAGGGACCCAGTACTTC. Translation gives CASSTLAATPAGTQYF.

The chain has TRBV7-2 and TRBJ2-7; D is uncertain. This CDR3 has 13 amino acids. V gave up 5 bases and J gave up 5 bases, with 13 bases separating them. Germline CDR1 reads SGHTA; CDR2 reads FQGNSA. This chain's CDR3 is CASSLRYADEQYF. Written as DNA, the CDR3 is TGTGCCAGCAGCCTTCGATACGCAGACGAGCAGTACTTC.

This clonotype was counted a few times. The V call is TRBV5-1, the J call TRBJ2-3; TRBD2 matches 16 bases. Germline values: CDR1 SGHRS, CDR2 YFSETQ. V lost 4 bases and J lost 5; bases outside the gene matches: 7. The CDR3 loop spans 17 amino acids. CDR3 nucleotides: TGCGCCAGCAGCGTGGGACTAGCGGGAGGGCCTGAAGATACGCAGTATTTT. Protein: CASSVGLAGGPEDTQYF.

CDR3: CASSLLPGQLFYEQYF. The CDR3 nucleotides are TGCGCCAGCAGTCTTCTTCCGGGACAGCTATTCTACGAGCAGTACTTC. The chain recombines TRBV4-1 with TRBJ2-7, with TRBD1 identical over 7 bases. The CDR3 is made up of 16 amino acids. From germline, CDR1 is MGHRA and CDR2 YSYEKL. The V and J ends lost 6 bases and 3 bases, in that order; junction bases with no gene match: 14.

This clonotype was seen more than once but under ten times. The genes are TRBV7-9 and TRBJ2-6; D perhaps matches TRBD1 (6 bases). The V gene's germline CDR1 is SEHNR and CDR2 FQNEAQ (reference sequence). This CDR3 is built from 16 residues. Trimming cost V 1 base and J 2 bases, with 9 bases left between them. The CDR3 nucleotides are TGTGCCAGCAGCTTAGATTCAGGGGCTGGGGCCAACGTCCTGACTTTC. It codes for CASSLDSGAGANVLTF. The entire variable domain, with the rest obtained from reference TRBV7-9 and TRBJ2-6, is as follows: DTGVSQNPRHKITKRGQNVTFRCDPISEHNRLYWYRQTLGQGPEFLTYFQNEAQLEKSRLLSDRFSAERPKGSFSTLEIQRTEQGDSAMYLCASSLDSGAGANVLTFGAGSRLTVL.